The source of this T cell receptor (beta chain) is a study of T-cell reconstitution after alpha-beta-depleted transplantation in children. Overall study findings and caveats: Counts and diversity of T cells one year after transplant came mostly from newly produced T cells.

On this clonotype: What it binds is unknown.

This CDR3 has 14 residues. The germline V and J ends were trimmed by 6 bases and 5 bases, with 17 bases remaining between them. In germline, CDR1 is DFQATT, CDR2 SNEGSKA (reference sequence). A library of TCRbeta sequences, prepared with unique molecular identifiers, was generated. TCRdb analysed the PCR reads with MiXCR anew, one entry per CDR3 protein. The sample holds some 600,000 distinct CDR3 sequences; roughly 13% are singletons and the top ten take over 2%. The sample was PBMCs, mostly from graft donor cells, taken 360 days after TCRalphabeta/CD19-depleted stem cell transplant. The clonotype originates from a male patient younger than 18 who had a stem cell transplant for acute myeloid leukemia, so the T cells may come from the graft donor. This sequence joins TRBV20-1 and TRBJ2-1; TRBD2 is a possible D gene (6 bases). DNA for the CDR3: TGCAGTGCACCGGGACTTTTCCGGGACAATGAGCAGTTCTTC. This codes for CSAPGLFRDNEQFF.